The 16 T cell receptor beta chains below were found in one sample sequenced in a study of T cell repertoires in cytomegalovirus infection. TCRdb called the reads again in MiXCR, with one record for every CDR3 protein. The sample shows about a million distinct CDR3 sequences, approximately 33% of them seen only once. Their antigen targets remain unknown. This sample comprised cultured CD8+ T cells from PBMCs, obtained from culture after CMV antigen stimulation. The receptors derive from a human donor in good health (CMV status not recorded). Some clones in this sample may be carry-over from other donors' samples.

This chain links TRBV19 with TRBJ1-2, with D possibly TRBD1 on 5 matching bases. V lost 6 bases to trimming and J lost 3 bases, with 17 bases between them. This CDR3 spans 15 amino acids. Germline CDR1 reads LNHDA; CDR2 reads SQIVND (reference sequence). The CDR3 DNA reads TGTGCCAGTAGCCCCGTCGGAGGGACCCACTATGGCTACACCTTC. Translating gives CASSPVGGTHYGYTF.

In its sample, this clonotype was seen many times. This chain links TRBV7-6 with TRBJ1-4; no firm D call. Trimming cost V 4 bases and J 8 bases, with 20 bases left between them. The length of the CDR3 is 16 residues. Germline-derived CDR1 and CDR2 are SGHVS and FNYEAQ. The DNA of the CDR3 is TGTGCCAGCAGCTCCCAGACCATGGCGGAGGGCGAAAAACTGTTTTTT. Residues: CASSSQTMAEGEKLFF. The full variable domain, rest sourced from reference TRBV7-6 and TRBJ1-4, is GAGVSQSPRYKVTKRGQDVALRCDPISGHVSLYWYRQALGQGPEFLTYFNYEAQQDKSGLPNDRFSAERPEGSISTLTIQRTEQRDSAMYRCASSSQTMAEGEKLFFGSGTQLSVL.

This clonotype was observed a handful of times. J is TRBJ1-1 and V is TRBV27; D is undetermined. Germline V lookup: CDR1 MNHEY, CDR2 SMNVEV (reference sequence). The CDR3 runs to 14 residues. V gave up 5 bases and J gave up 0 bases, with 10 bases separating them. The CDR3 loop is CASSPDTLNTEAFF. CDR3 in DNA: TGTGCCAGCAGTCCTGACACTTTGAACACTGAAGCTTTCTTT.

This clonotype was seen only a few times. J is TRBJ2-2 and V is TRBV7-6; a weak D match, TRBD2 (6 bases). CDR1 is SGHVS and CDR2 is FNYEAQ in the germline V gene. Trimming stripped 5 bases from V and 4 bases from J, with 11 bases between. The CDR3 covers 14 residues. CDR3 nucleotides: TGTGCCAGCAGCGGTGGAGGGGCCACCGGGGAGCTGTTTTTT. Translation: CASSGGGATGELFF.

Of note for this clonotype: It may be a read error: a sequence one base away is much more abundant. The chain links TRBV6-1 to TRBJ1-2; D uncertain. V was trimmed by 7 bases and J by 2 bases, leaving 8 bases between them. The CDR3 covers 12 residues. The germline V gene encodes CDR1 MNHNS and CDR2 SASEGT. CDR3 DNA sequence: TGTGCCAGCAACCCGGGGAACTATGGCTACACCTTC. It specifies CASNPGNYGYTF.

This clonotype has a count of ten or more. The V and J genes are TRBV7-6 and TRBJ1-1; unclear D gene. The V end was cut by 1 base, the J end by 8 bases, with 11 bases between. The CDR3 runs 13 residues. CDR1 SGHVS and CDR2 FNYEAQ come from the germline V gene. In DNA form, the CDR3 reads TGTGCCAGCAGCTTAGACCGGGGAAAAGAAGCTTTCTTT. As protein: CASSLDRGKEAFF.

The rearrangement joins TRBV27 to TRBJ2-3, with 9 bases matching TRBD2. Germline V gives CDR1 MNHEY, CDR2 SMNVEV (reference sequence). This CDR3 has 18 amino acids. With V trimmed by 1 base and J by 2 bases, 10 bases remained unmatched. The CDR3 nucleotides are TGTGCCAGCAGTTTATTCGGGGTTGAGCGGGGGGCCACAGATACGCAGTATTTT. It specifies CASSLFGVERGATDTQYF.

This rearrangement joins TRBV7-9 to TRBJ2-1; TRBD2 aligns across 8 bases. Trimming cost V 2 bases and J 8 bases; bases outside gene matches: 5. The CDR3 totals 14 residues. CDR1 is SEHNR, CDR2 FQNEAQ, per germline (reference sequence). CDR3 in amino acids: CASSLTGGLYEQFF. CDR3 DNA sequence: TGTGCCAGCAGCTTAACGGGGGGGCTGTATGAGCAGTTCTTC.

The chain couples TRBV10-3 to TRBJ2-7; a possible D gene is TRBD1 (6 bases). V dropped 6 bases and J dropped 3 bases, with 9 bases sitting between them. CDR1 is ENHRY and CDR2 is SYGVKD in the germline V gene. There are 12 residues in the CDR3. The CDR3 region is CAIRIQGYEQYF. CDR3 sequence (DNA): TGTGCCATCAGAATACAGGGCTACGAGCAGTACTTC.

A few counts support this clonotype. V gene TRBV7-6 combines with J gene TRBJ2-3, with TRBD2 identical over 10 bases. Trimming at V came to 5 bases and at J to 4 bases, leaving 9 bases not matched to a gene. The CDR3 has 16 amino acids. CDR1 SGHVS and CDR2 FNYEAQ come from the germline V gene. The CDR3 DNA reads TGTGCCAGCAGCCTCAAGCGGGGGGGCACCCCAGATACGCAGTATTTT. It yields the protein CASSLKRGGTPDTQYF.

The chain uses TRBV2 and TRBJ2-1; 12 bases map to TRBD2. The CDR3 sequence is 14 residues long. The ends lost 10 bases at V and 5 bases at J; junction bases unmatched: 6. Germline V gives CDR1 SNHLY, CDR2 FYNNEI. CDR3 residues: CATVASGGDNEQFF. The CDR3 DNA follows: TGTGCCACCGTAGCTAGCGGGGGGGACAATGAGCAGTTCTTC. The complete variable domain, with remaining parts taken from reference TRBV2 and TRBJ2-1, reads EPEVTQTPSHQVTQMGQEVILRCVPISNHLYFYWYRQILGQKVEFLVSFYNNEISEKSEIFDDQFSVERPDGSNFTLKIRSTKLEDSAMYFCATVASGGDNEQFFGPGTRLTVL.

The rearrangement links TRBV6-1 to TRBJ2-7; no firm D call. V was shortened by 6 bases and J by 6 bases, with 9 bases between the two germline ends. Germline values: CDR1 MNHNS, CDR2 SASEGT. The CDR3 loop spans 11 amino acids. CDR3 coding DNA: TGTGCCAGCAGGGTTTCGTTCGAGCAGTACGTC. It codes for CASRVSFEQYV.

The V call is TRBV9, the J call TRBJ1-1; 10 nucleotides agree with TRBD1. The CDR3 totals 15 residues. V was pared by 4 bases and J by 8 bases, with 11 bases of the junction left unmatched. Germline CDR1 is SGDLS and CDR2 is YYNGEE. The CDR3 spells CASSSAPGTGDEAFF. The CDR3, as DNA: TGTGCCAGCAGCTCTGCCCCGGGGACAGGGGACGAAGCTTTCTTT.

V gene TRBV6-5 combines with J gene TRBJ1-5, with D possibly matching TRBD1 (5 bases). From germline, CDR1 is MNHEY and CDR2 SVGAGI. The V end lost 1 base, the J end lost 6 bases, and 16 bases lay between the germline ends. This CDR3 contains 16 residues. CDR3 in DNA: TGTGCCAGCAGTTACTTCCCCCAGGGCTTGGGTCAGCCCCAGCATTTT. It specifies CASSYFPQGLGQPQHF.

This clonotype was seen only a few times. The V and J genes are TRBV4-1 and TRBJ2-7; possibly TRBD1 for D (6 bases). The CDR3 is made up of 13 amino acids. Germline CDR1 and CDR2: MGHRA and YSYEKL. The germline V and J ends were trimmed by 0 bases and 5 bases, with 8 bases remaining between them. The CDR3 region is CASSQEGAHEQYF. The CDR3 region has the DNA TGCGCCAGCAGCCAAGAGGGGGCCCACGAGCAGTACTTC.

The V call is TRBV10-1, the J call TRBJ2-1, with 11 bases fitting TRBD2. With 2 bases clipped from V and 6 bases from J, the junction kept 3 bases outside the gene matches. CDR1 WNHNN and CDR2 SYGVQD come from the germline V gene (reference sequence). The CDR3 is made up of 15 amino acids. CDR3 nucleotide sequence: TGCGCCAGCAGTGAGGGGACTAGCGGACTCAATGAGCAGTTCTTC. Its translation is CASSEGTSGLNEQFF.